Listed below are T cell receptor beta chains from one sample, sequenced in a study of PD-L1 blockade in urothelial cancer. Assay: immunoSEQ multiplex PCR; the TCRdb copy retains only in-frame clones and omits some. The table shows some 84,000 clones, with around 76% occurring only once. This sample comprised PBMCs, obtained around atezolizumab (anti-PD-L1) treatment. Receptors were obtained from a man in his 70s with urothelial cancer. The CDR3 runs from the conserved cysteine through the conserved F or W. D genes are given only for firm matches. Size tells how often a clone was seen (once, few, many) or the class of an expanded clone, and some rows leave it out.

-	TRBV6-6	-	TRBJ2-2	TGTGCCAGCACGGGATCTACGGTCGGGGAGCTGTTTTTT	CASTGSTVGELFF
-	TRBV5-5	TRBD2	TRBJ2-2	TGTGCCAGCAGCATACTAGCGGGGATGAACACCGGGGAGCTGTTTTTT	CASSILAGMNTGELFF
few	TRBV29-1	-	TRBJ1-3	TGCAGCGTTGGTGGAGTTAGGGAGGGGGTCGCTGGCACCATATATTTT	CSVGGVREGVAGTIYF
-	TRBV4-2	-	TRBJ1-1	TGTGCCAGCAGCCAAGGAGAAGGGGAAAACACTGAAGCTTTCTTT	CASSQGEGENTEAFF
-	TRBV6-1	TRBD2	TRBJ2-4	TGTGCCAGCAGTGTAGGGACTAGCGGGGGAGGGGCCAAAAACATTCAGTACTTC	CASSVGTSGGGAKNIQYF
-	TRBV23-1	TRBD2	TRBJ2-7	TGCGCCAGCAGTCAAGACTCAGCGGGAGGGTACGAGCAGTACTTC	CASSQDSAGGYEQYF
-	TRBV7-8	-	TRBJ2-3	TGTGCCAGCAGCCGGAATGAGGGCGGAATCACAGATACGCAGTATTTT	CASSRNEGGITDTQYF
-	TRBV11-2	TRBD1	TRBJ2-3	TGTGCCAGCAGCCCAAAGACGGGACAGCGATCGGATACGCAGTATTTT	CASSPKTGQRSDTQYF
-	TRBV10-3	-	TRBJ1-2	TGTGCCATCACCGGGGAAAATGTTCTGAACTATGGCTACACCTTC	CAITGENVLNYGYTF
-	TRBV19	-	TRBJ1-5	TGTGCCAGTAGTATAGCTCAGAGCAATCAGCCCCAGCATTTT	CASSIAQSNQPQHF
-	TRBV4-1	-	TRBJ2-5	TGCGCCAGCAGCCAAGAGGGACTCGGGAAGAAGGCCCAGTACTTC	CASSQEGLGKKAQYF
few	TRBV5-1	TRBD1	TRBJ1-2	TGCGCCAGCAGCTCGGGACAGCCAGGCGGGTATGGCTACACCTTC	CASSSGQPGGYGYTF
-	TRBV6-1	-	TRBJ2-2	TGTGCCAGCAGTGGGGACTTAATGAGGAACACCGGGGAGCTGTTTTTT	CASSGDLMRNTGELFF
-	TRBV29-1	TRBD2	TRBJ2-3	TGCAGCGTCCAGTTTTCGACTAGCGGGAGGGATACGCAGTATTTT	CSVQFSTSGRDTQYF
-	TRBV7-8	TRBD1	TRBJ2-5	TGTGCCAGCAGCTGGACAGGCGGCCAAGAGACCCAGTACTTC	CASSWTGGQETQYF
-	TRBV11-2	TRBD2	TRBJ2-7	TGTGCCAGCAGCACCTGGACTAGAACCTACGAGCAGTACTTC	CASSTWTRTYEQYF
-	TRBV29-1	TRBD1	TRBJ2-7	TGCAGCGTTGGGACAGGGGGCTACGAGCAGTACTTC	CSVGTGGYEQYF
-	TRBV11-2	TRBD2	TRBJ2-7	TGTGCCAGCTCCTTTGGCCGGGCGGGAGGTCTCGACGAGCAGTACTTC	CASSFGRAGGLDEQYF
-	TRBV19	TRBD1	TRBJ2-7	TGTGCCAGCCAGTTTAACCGGGACAGTTCCTACGAGCAGTACTTC	CASQFNRDSSYEQYF
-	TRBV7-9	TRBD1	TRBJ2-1	TGTGCCAGCAGCTTAAGGCCCAGGGACAGGTGGAATGAGCAGTTCTTC	CASSLRPRDRWNEQFF
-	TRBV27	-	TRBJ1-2	TGTGCCAGCAGTCCACAAGGAGACTCTAACTATGGCTACACCTTC	CASSPQGDSNYGYTF
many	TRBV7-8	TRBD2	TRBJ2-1	TGTGCCAGCAGCTTAGTTGTGACTAGCGGGGGGGAGCAGTTCTTC	CASSLVVTSGGEQFF
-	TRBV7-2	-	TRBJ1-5	TGTGCCAGCAGCTCCATTGGGACATATAGCAATCAGCCCCAGCATTTT	CASSSIGTYSNQPQHF
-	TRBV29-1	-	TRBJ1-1	TGCAGCGTTGAAGATCAGCGGAGGAACACTGAAGCTTTCTTT	CSVEDQRRNTEAFF
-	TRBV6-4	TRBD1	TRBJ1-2	TGTGCCAGCAGTGAAGGGGGGACAGGGAATTTGAATGGCTACACCTTC	CASSEGGTGNLNGYTF
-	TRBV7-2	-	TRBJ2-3	TGTGCCAGCAGCTTGGGGGCGGGCCCTCTAACAGATACGCAGTATTTT	CASSLGAGPLTDTQYF